The 7 T cell receptor beta chains below all came from one sample that was sequenced in a study of T cell repertoires in cytomegalovirus infection. TCRdb ran MiXCR on the reads and lists one entry per CDR3 protein. The sample lists approximately 630,000 distinct CDR3 sequences, around 24% occurring once. The source material was CD8+ T cells from PBMCs. All receptors derive from a human donor in good health (CMV status not recorded). Some clones in this sample may be carry-over from other donors' samples.

This clonotype occurred many times. The chain carries TRBV7-9 and TRBJ2-2; tentative D call: TRBD1 (7 bases). The CDR3 extends over 16 amino acids. Between the trimmed V and J ends, which lost 7 bases and 3 bases, there was a span of 18 bases. Germline lookup yields CDR1 SEHNR and CDR2 FQNEAQ (reference sequence). The CDR3 sequence: CASTLMEGAHTGELFF. Here the CDR3 DNA reads TGTGCCAGCACCCTAATGGAGGGGGCGCACACCGGGGAGCTGTTTTTT.

The rearrangement uses TRBV20-1 and TRBJ1-1, with 8 bases matching TRBD1. Germline CDR1 reads DFQATT; CDR2 reads SNEGSKA (reference sequence). The CDR3 runs to 14 residues. J gave up 3 bases and V 0 bases, and 3 bases lay outside the gene matches. The CDR3 nucleotides read TGCAGTGCTAGAGACCAGGACAGGGACACTGAAGCTTTCTTT. Its protein is CSARDQDRDTEAFF.

This clonotype was seen ten or more times. The V gene is TRBV6-1, the J gene TRBJ2-1; the D gene could be TRBD1 or TRBD2 (5 bases each). The CDR3 runs to 15 residues. Germline V gives CDR1 MNHNS, CDR2 SASEGT. Between the trimmed V and J ends, which lost 4 bases and 12 bases, there was a span of 22 bases. CDR3 amino acids: CASSVGPGTPEGQFF. DNA of the CDR3: TGTGCCAGCAGTGTGGGACCCGGGACGCCCGAGGGGCAGTTCTTC.

A note on this clonotype: A much larger clonotype is one base distant, so this may be a read error. This sequence joins TRBV7-6 and TRBJ2-6; no clear D gene. Germline assignment: CDR1 SGHVS and CDR2 FNYEAQ. The CDR3 consists of 21 residues. CDR3 sequence reads: CASSLVPLGAQSPSGTNVLTF. The CDR3 coding sequence is TGTGCCAGCAGCTTAGTTCCTTTAGGCGCACAATCCCCCTCTGGGACCAACGTCCTGACTTTC.

There are many counts of this clonotype. V and J are TRBV7-8 and TRBJ2-1; TRBD2 matches at 9 bases. J lost 5 bases, V lost 4 bases, and 9 bases had no gene match. The CDR3 is 16 residues long. The germline CDR1 and CDR2 sequences are SGHVS and FQNEAQ. The CDR3 bases are TGTGCCAGCAGCTCGGGTTGGGTAGCGGGGGACAATGAGCAGTTCTTC. This translates into CASSSGWVAGDNEQFF.

This rearrangement joins TRBV6-5 to TRBJ2-7, with D possibly being TRBD2 (6 bases). Germline CDR1 reads MNHEY; CDR2 reads SVGAGI. The CDR3 loop spans 14 amino acids. The ends were cut back, 0 bases at V and 3 bases at J, with 9 bases in the middle. CDR3 protein: CASSYSGTLYEQYF. CDR3 DNA: TGTGCCAGCAGTTACTCTGGGACTCTCTACGAGCAGTACTTC.

This clonotype was seen a few times. The rearrangement links TRBV6-5 to TRBJ2-5; 7 nucleotides match TRBD1. Looked up from germline, CDR1 is MNHEY and CDR2 is SVGAGI. V shed 1 base and J 5 bases; nucleotides not matched to a gene: 4. This CDR3 comprises 14 residues. The CDR3: CASSYLTGLETQYF. DNA of the CDR3: TGTGCCAGCAGTTACTTGACAGGGCTGGAGACCCAGTACTTC.